This T cell receptor (beta chain) was identified in a study of technical replicates of blood from a few donors. TCRdb's copy holds only in-frame clones and misses some; the assay was immunoSEQ multiplex PCR. Of about 62,000 clones listed, around nine tenths are singletons. The length of the CDR3 is 15 residues. V lost 6 bases and J lost 5; bases outside the gene matches: 7. Germline V gene sequence: CDR1 MRHNA, CDR2 SNTAGT. Specimen: PBMCs. This chain uses TRBV6-4 with TRBJ2-3; 11 positions match TRBD1. The TCR was taken from a human donor in good health. Some clones in this sample may be carry-over from other donors' samples. CDR3 DNA sequence: TGTGCCAGCAGCGCCGGGACAGGGGGTGGAGATACGCAGTATTTT. Translation gives CASSAGTGGGDTQYF.